The 20 T cell receptor beta chains reported below all come from one sample, sequenced in a study of blood T cell repertoires in COVID-19. The table came from immunoSEQ multiplex PCR; TCRdb's copy has only in-frame clones and leaves some out. This table has approximately 200,000 clones, approximately 86% appearing once. The sequenced sample consisted of PBMCs or T cells enriched from blood (not recorded which). All receptors come from a woman aged 25 to 39 who had recovered from COVID-19.

This rearrangement joins TRBV9 to TRBJ1-1; D is undetermined. From germline, CDR1 is SGDLS and CDR2 YYNGEE. This CDR3 has 13 amino acids. V was shortened by 0 bases and J by 2 bases, with 5 bases between the two germline ends. CDR3 sequence (DNA): TGTGCCAGCAGCGTAGAGCCAAACACTGAAGCTTTCTTT. The encoded protein is CASSVEPNTEAFF.

J is TRBJ1-6 and V is TRBV4-3; the match to TRBD1 covers 10 bases. J was trimmed by 7 bases and V by 0 bases; bases with no gene match: 3. Germline CDR1 and CDR2: LGHNA and YSLEER. CDR3 length: 16 amino acids. The CDR3 spells CASSQDGGQGNSPLHF. The CDR3 nucleotides are TGCGCCAGCAGCCAAGATGGGGGACAGGGGAATTCACCCCTCCACTTT.

In the case of this clone: The CDR3 carries no conserved terminal phenylalanine or tryptophan, so it likely arises from a read error. No DNA is shown, since the ends of the CDR3 on it are uncertain; the CDR3 is the one TCRdb lists. The V and J genes are TRBV24-1 and TRBJ2-4; the table's D call TRBD1 went unverified against the DNA. With termini counted, the CDR3 has 9 amino acids. Per germline, CDR1 KGHDR and CDR2 SFDVKD. CDR3 protein: CAAGTGDLY.

The chain couples TRBV4-1 to TRBJ1-5; D gene unclear. The ends were cut back, 4 bases at V and 7 bases at J, with 11 bases in the middle. Germline CDR1 and CDR2: MGHRA and YSYEKL. The length of the CDR3 is 13 residues. This chain's CDR3 is CASSPLVGQPQHF. In nucleotides, the CDR3 is TGCGCCAGCAGCCCCCTGGTGGGCCAGCCCCAGCATTTT.

The chain is built from TRBV11-2 and TRBJ2-1, with a tentative D call TRBD1 (6 bases). The CDR3 totals 12 residues. Germline lookup yields CDR1 SGHAT and CDR2 FQNNGV. V lost 0 bases and J 10 bases, leaving 7 bases between the germline ends. CDR3 sequence (DNA): TGTGCCAGCAGCTTAGAACAGGGCGAGCAGTTCTTC. It codes for CASSLEQGEQFF. Complete variable domain (other parts from reference TRBV11-2 and TRBJ2-1): EAGVAQSPRYKIIEKRQSVAFWCNPISGHATLYWYQQILGQGPKLLIQFQNNGVVDDSQLPKDRFSAERLKGVDSTLKIQPAKLEDSAVYLCASSLEQGEQFFGPGTRLTVL.

The chain combines TRBV20-1 with TRBJ2-4; D uncertain. Germline lookup yields CDR1 DFQATT and CDR2 SNEGSKA (reference sequence). V was shortened by 3 bases and J by 0 bases, with 9 bases between the two germline ends. There are 14 residues in the CDR3. This CDR3 reads CSASSRLAKNIQYF. CDR3 nucleotide sequence: TGCAGTGCTAGTAGTCGACTAGCCAAAAACATTCAGTACTTC.

The gene calls are TRBV4-3 and TRBJ1-2; 7 bases fit TRBD1. The V segment lost 0 bases and the J segment 2 bases; nucleotides outside the gene matches: 6. Germline V gives CDR1 LGHNA, CDR2 YSLEER. The CDR3 runs to 16 residues. For the CDR3, the DNA is TGCGCCAGCAGCCAAGATAGCACAGGGGAAAACTATGGCTACACCTTC. Its translation: CASSQDSTGENYGYTF.

DNA of the CDR3: TGTGCCAGTAGTATGGGGCACGGCTACACCTTC. Its translation: CASSMGHGYTF. V is TRBV19 and J is TRBJ1-2; the D gene is possibly TRBD1 (5 bases). CDR3 length equals 11 residues. With 3 bases removed from V and 8 bases from J, the gap between germline ends came to 7 bases. Germline V lookup: CDR1 LNHDA, CDR2 SQIVND (reference sequence).

The chain has TRBV5-1 and TRBJ2-1, with 7 nucleotides matching TRBD2. Germline V gives CDR1 SGHRS, CDR2 YFSETQ. CDR3 length: 16 amino acids. J gave up 0 bases and V 1 base, and 4 bases lay outside the gene matches. CDR3 protein: CASSLWGGISYNEQFF. Written as DNA, the CDR3 is TGCGCCAGCAGCTTGTGGGGGGGAATCTCCTACAATGAGCAGTTCTTC.

This sequence joins TRBV14 and TRBJ2-7; D is possibly TRBD1 (6 bases). Trimming took 1 base from V and 5 from J, leaving 15 bases between them. Germline V gives CDR1 SGHDN, CDR2 FVKESK. The CDR3 extends over 15 amino acids. The CDR3 DNA sequence: TGTGCCAGCAGCCAAGTTCGGACAGCTGCGGACGAGCAGTACTTC. It yields the protein CASSQVRTAADEQYF.

The V gene is TRBV5-1, the J gene TRBJ1-1; D might be TRBD1 (6 bases). CDR3 length: 15 amino acids. V lost 4 bases and J 7 bases, leaving 20 bases between the germline ends. Germline V gives CDR1 SGHRS, CDR2 YFSETQ. The CDR3 DNA follows: TGCGCCAGCAGCCCTACACCTACAGGGATCAATGAAGCTTTCTTT. This encodes CASSPTPTGINEAFF.

The V gene is TRBV7-9, the J gene TRBJ2-3; 8 bases fit TRBD1. V was clipped by 0 bases and J by 0 bases; unmatched bases: 8. CDR1 is SEHNR and CDR2 is FQNEAQ in the germline V gene (reference sequence). This CDR3 is built from 18 residues. The DNA of the CDR3 is TGTGCCAGCAGCTTAGCTCGGGGACAGGTCCATAGCACAGATACGCAGTATTTT. It is translated as CASSLARGQVHSTDTQYF.

V gene TRBV27 combines with J gene TRBJ1-1; tentatively, D is TRBD1 (6 bases). Germline assignment: CDR1 MNHEY and CDR2 SMNVEV (reference sequence). The CDR3 is 15 amino acids. Between the trimmed V and J ends, which lost 0 bases and 10 bases, there was a span of 18 bases. Here the CDR3 reads CASSLSPGESGTAFF. The CDR3 nucleotides are TGTGCCAGCAGTTTATCGCCAGGGGAAAGTGGGACAGCTTTCTTT.

The chain couples TRBV29-1 to TRBJ1-4, with 7 bases lining up with TRBD1. The trim removed 7 bases at V and 3 bases at J, leaving 5 bases unmatched. CDR1 and CDR2 (germline): SQVTM, ANQGSEA. CDR3 length: 13 amino acids. The chain's CDR3 is CSGTGTANEKLFF. The CDR3 DNA follows: TGCAGCGGAACCGGGACAGCTAATGAAAAACTGTTTTTT.

The V gene is TRBV5-4, the J gene TRBJ2-1; D perhaps matches TRBD2 (7 bases). Germline V CDR1 and CDR2: SGHNT, YYREEE (reference sequence). This CDR3 comprises 15 residues. Trimming took 2 bases from V and 8 from J, leaving 17 bases between them. The CDR3 region has the DNA TGTGCCAGCAGCTTTGGGGGGGGCGCGCAAGATGAGCAGTTCTTC. Translated: CASSFGGGAQDEQFF.

The chain links TRBV4-2 to TRBJ2-3, with 13 nucleotides matching TRBD2. Germline loops: CDR1 LGHNA, CDR2 YNFKEQ. V dropped 2 bases and J dropped 6; count of bases not matched to a gene: 2. This CDR3 is 15 amino acids long. The CDR3: CASSQSTSGGDTQYF. Written as DNA, the CDR3 is TGTGCCAGCAGCCAATCGACTAGCGGGGGGGATACGCAGTATTTT.

This sequence joins TRBV12-5 and TRBJ1-1; 10 bases align to TRBD1. The CDR3 consists of 15 residues. Trimming removed 6 bases from V and 5 bases from J; junction bases left unmatched: 9. Germline V gene data show CDR1 as LGHNT and CDR2 as FRNRAP. CDR3: CASGLVTGGRTEAFF. CDR3 bases: TGTGCTAGTGGACTTGTGACAGGGGGCAGGACTGAAGCTTTCTTT. The variable domain in full, completed from reference TRBV12-5 and TRBJ1-1, reads DARVTQTPRHKVTEMGQEVTMRCQPILGHNTVFWYRQTMMQGLELLAYFRNRAPLDDSGMPKDRFSAEMPDATLATLKIQPSEPRDSAVYFCASGLVTGGRTEAFFGQGTRLTVV.

The rearrangement uses TRBV27 and TRBJ1-2; D gene uncertain. Trimming stripped 6 bases from V and 1 base from J, with 12 bases between. This CDR3 contains 14 residues. The V gene's germline CDR1 is MNHEY and CDR2 SMNVEV (reference sequence). As DNA, the CDR3 is TGTGCCAGCAGCGACACGACGAATAACTATGGCTACACCTTC. The encoded protein is CASSDTTNNYGYTF.

This chain links TRBV6-5 with TRBJ2-1, with 8 bases fitting TRBD1. The ends lost 8 bases at V and 6 bases at J; junction bases unmatched: 3. CDR3 size: 12 residues. Germline V gene sequence: CDR1 MNHEY, CDR2 SVGAGI. The CDR3 reads CASCTGGNEQFF. The CDR3 DNA reads TGTGCCAGCTGCACAGGGGGCAATGAGCAGTTCTTC.

V gene TRBV19 combines with J gene TRBJ1-4; 9 bases line up with TRBD1. Per the germline V gene, CDR1 is LNHDA and CDR2 is SQIVND (reference sequence). The length of the CDR3 is 14 residues. V shed 8 bases, J shed 7 bases, and the junction held 8 bases outside the gene matches. The CDR3 nucleotides are TGTGCCAGTGGAACAGGGGGCTCTGTTGAAAAACTGTTTTTT. It is translated as CASGTGGSVEKLFF.